This TCR beta chain was retrieved from a study of human T cells and chemical hapten exposure. Points from the study as a whole: It should be noted that donors had alopecia, so their immune response may differ from healthy people's. High-frequency TCRs, those above 1 in 1000, stayed the same after DPC sensitization.

The germline V and J ends were trimmed by 2 bases and 6 bases, with 11 bases remaining between them. Looked up from germline, CDR1 is LGHDT and CDR2 is YNNKEL (reference sequence). The CDR3 has 13 residues. The time point here: patch test 1, 2 weeks after DPC sensitization. Treatment specified: therapeutic diphenylcyclopropenone sensitization with weekly scalp DPC. Authors' data handling: From 23,224 to 690,600 TCRs were found per sample, with a median of approximately 92,000. TCRdb reprocessed the RACE reads with MiXCR, giving one entry per CDR3 protein. Clone size and V and J calls follow TCRdb, not the original study. The sample carries roughly 82,000 distinct CDR3 sequences, about 10% recorded once. This clonotype was counted between two and nine times. Its antigen is undetermined.

The input for sequencing was whole blood, taken in connection with sensitization to the hapten diphenylcyclopropenone (DPC). This chain connects TRBV3-1 to TRBJ2-7; the D is unclear. This clonotype was sampled from a woman in her sixties or seventies with alopecia areata. Some clones in this sample may be carry-over from other donors' samples. CDR3 sequence: CASSQPRGSEQYF. CDR3 nucleotide sequence: TGTGCCAGCAGCCAACCTAGAGGATCCGAGCAGTACTTC.